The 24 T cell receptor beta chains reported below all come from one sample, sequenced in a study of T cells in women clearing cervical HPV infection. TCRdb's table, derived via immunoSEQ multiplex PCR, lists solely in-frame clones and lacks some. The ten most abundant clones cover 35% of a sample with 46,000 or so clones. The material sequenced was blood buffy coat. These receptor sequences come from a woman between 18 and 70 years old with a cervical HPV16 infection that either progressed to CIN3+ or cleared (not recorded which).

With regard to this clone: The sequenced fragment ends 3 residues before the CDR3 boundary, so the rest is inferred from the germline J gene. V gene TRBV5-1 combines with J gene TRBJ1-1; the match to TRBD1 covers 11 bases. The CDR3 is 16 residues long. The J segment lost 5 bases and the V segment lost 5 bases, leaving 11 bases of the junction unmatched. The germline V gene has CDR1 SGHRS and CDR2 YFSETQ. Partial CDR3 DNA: TGCGCCAGCAGACAAAGTGGACAGGGGGCGTGGACTGAA. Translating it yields CASRQSGQGAWTE. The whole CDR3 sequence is CASRQSGQGAWTEAFF. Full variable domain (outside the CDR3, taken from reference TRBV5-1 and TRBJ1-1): KAGVTQTPRYLIKTRGQQVTLSCSPISGHRSVSWYQQTPGQGLQFLFEYFSETQRNKGNFPGRFSGRQFSNSRSEMNVSTLELGDSALYLCASRQSGQGAWTEAFFGQGTRLTVV.

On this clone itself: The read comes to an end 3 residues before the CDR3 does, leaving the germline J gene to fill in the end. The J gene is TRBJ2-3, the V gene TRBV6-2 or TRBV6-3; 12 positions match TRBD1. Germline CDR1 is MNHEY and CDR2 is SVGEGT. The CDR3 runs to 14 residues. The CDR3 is CASTGTGGRQPQYF. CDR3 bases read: TGTGCCAGCACCGGGACAGGGGGCAGGCAGCCG.

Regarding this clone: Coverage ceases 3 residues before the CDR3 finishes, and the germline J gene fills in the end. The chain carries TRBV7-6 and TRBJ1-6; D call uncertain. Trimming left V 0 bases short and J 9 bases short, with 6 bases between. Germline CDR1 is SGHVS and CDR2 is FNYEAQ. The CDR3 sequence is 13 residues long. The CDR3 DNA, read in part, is TGTGCCAGCAGCTTAGCCCAGAGTTCACCC. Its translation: CASSLAQSSP. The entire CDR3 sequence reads CASSLAQSSPLHF.

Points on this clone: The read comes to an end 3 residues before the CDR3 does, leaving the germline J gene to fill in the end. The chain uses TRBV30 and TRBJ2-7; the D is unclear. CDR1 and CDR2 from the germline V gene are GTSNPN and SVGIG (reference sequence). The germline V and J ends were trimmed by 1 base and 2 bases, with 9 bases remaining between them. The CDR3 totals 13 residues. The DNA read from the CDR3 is TGTGCCTGGAGTGCCACAAGTCCCTACGAG. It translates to CAWSATSPYE. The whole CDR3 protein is CAWSATSPYEQYF.

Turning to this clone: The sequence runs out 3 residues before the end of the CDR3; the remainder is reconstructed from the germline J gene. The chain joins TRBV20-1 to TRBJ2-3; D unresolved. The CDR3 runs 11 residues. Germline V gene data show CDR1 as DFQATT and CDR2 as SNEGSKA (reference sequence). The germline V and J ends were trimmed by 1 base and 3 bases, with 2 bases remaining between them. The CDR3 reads CSARATDTQYF. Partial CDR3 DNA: TGCAGTGCTAGAGCAACAGATACG.

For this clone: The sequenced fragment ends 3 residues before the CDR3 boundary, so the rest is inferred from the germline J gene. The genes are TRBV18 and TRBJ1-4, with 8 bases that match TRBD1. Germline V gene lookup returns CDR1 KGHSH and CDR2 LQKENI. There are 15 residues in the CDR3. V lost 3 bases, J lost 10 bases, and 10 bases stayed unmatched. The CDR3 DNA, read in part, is TGTGCCAGCTCACCGTCGACAGGGGAGTCGGGAAAA. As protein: CASSPSTGESGK. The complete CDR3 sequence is CASSPSTGESGKLFF.

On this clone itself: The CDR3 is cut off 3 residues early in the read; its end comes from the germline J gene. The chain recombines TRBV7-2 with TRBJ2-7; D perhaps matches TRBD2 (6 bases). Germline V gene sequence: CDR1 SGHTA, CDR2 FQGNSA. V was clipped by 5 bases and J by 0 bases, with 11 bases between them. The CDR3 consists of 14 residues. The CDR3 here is CASSGGRPSYEQYF. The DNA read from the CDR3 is TGTGCCAGCAGCGGGGGGAGGCCCTCCTACGAG.

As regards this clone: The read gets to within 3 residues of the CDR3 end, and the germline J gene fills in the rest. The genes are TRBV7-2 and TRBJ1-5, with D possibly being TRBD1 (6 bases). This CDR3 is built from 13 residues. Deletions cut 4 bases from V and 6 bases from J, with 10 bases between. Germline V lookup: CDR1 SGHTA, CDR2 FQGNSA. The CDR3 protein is CASSSRQAQPQHF. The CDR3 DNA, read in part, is TGTGCCAGCAGCTCCCGACAGGCTCAGCCC.

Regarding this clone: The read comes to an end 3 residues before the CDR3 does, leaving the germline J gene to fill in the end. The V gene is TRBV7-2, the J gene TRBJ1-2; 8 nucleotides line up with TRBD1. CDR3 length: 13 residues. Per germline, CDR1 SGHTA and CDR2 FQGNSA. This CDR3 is CASGQGAGRGYTF. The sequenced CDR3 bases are TGTGCCAGCGGGCAGGGGGCGGGGCGGGGC.

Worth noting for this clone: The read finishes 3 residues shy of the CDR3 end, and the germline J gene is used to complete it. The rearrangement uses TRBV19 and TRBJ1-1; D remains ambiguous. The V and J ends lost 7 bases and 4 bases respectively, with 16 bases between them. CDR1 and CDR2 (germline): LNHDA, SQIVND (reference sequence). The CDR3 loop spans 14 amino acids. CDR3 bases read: TGTGCCAGTAAGGTCCCGGGGAGAGGCACTGAA. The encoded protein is CASKVPGRGTE. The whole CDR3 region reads CASKVPGRGTEAFF.

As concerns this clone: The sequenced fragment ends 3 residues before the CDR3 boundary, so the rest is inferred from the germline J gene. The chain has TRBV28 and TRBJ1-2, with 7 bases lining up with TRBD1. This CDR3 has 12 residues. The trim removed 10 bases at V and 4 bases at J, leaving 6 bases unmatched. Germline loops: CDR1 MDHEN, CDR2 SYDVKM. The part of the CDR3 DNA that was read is TGTGCCATCAACAGGGGATCCTATGGC. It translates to CAINRGSYG. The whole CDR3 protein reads CAINRGSYGYTF.

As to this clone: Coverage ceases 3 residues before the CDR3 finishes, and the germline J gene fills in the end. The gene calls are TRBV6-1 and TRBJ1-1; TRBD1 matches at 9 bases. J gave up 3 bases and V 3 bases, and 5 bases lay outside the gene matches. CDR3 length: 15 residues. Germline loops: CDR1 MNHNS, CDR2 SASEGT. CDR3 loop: CASSEDGTGYTEAFF. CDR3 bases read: TGTGCCAGCAGTGAGGATGGGACAGGGTACACTGAA.

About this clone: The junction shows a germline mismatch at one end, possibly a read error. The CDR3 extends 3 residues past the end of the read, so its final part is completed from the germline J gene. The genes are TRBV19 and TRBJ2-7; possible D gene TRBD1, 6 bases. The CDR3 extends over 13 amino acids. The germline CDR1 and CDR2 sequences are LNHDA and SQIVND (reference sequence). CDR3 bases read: TGTGCCACTAGTTGGGACAACCCCTACGAG. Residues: CATSWDNPYE. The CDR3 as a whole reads CATSWDNPYEQYF.

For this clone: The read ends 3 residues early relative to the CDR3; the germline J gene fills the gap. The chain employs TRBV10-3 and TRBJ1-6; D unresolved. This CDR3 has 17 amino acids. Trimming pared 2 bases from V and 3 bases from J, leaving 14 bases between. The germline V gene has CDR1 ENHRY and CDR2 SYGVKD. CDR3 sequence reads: CAISEPSGMDYNSPLHF. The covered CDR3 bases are TGTGCCATCAGTGAGCCCTCGGGGATGGACTATAATTCACCC.

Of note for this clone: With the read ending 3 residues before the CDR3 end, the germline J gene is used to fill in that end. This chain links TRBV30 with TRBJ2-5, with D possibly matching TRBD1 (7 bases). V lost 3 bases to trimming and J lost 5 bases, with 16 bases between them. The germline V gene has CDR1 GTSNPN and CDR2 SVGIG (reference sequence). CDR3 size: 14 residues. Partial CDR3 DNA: TGTGCCTGGAGCTTCAGGGGGGCGCGGGAGACC. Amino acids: CAWSFRGARET. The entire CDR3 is CAWSFRGARETQYF.

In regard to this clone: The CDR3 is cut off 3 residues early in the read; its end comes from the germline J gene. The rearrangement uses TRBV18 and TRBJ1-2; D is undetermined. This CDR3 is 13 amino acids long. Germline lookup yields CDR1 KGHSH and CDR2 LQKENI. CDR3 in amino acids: CASSPPSTDTYTF. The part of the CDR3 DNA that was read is TGTGCCAGCTCACCACCGAGCACAGATACC.

The covered CDR3 bases are TGTGCCAGCAGCTTAGGGCTAGCGGGGGGCCTTACG. Translating gives CASSLGLAGGLT. The complete CDR3 reads CASSLGLAGGLTQYF. J is TRBJ2-3 and V is TRBV7-9; the match to TRBD2 covers 11 bases. The read terminates 3 residues before the CDR3 end, so the remaining end is supplied by the germline J gene. V gave up 1 base and J gave up 8 bases; unmatched junction bases: 5. The germline V gene has CDR1 SEHNR and CDR2 FQNEAQ (reference sequence). The CDR3 is 15 residues long.

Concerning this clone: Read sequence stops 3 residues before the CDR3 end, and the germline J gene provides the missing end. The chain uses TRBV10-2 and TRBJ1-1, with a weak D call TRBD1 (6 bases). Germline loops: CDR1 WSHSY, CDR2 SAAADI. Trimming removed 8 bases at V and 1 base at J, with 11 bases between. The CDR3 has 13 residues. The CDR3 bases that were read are TGCGCCAGCTTACTGGGGGCGAACACTGAA. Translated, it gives CASLLGANTE. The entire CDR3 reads CASLLGANTEAFF.

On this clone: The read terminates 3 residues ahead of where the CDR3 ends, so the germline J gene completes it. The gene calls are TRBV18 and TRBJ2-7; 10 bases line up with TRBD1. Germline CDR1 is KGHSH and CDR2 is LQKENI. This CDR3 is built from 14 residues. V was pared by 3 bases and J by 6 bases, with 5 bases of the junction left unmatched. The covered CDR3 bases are TGTGCCAGCTCACCGGGGACAGGGGTTGGCGAG. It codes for CASSPGTGVGE. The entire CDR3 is CASSPGTGVGEQYF.

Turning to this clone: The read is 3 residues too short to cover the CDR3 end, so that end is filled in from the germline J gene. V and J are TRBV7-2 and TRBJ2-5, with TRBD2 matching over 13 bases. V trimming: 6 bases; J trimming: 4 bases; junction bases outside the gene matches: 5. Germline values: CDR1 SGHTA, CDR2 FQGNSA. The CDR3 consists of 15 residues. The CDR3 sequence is CASRPTSGRAETQYF. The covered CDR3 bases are TGTGCCAGCAGGCCTACTAGCGGGAGGGCAGAGACC.

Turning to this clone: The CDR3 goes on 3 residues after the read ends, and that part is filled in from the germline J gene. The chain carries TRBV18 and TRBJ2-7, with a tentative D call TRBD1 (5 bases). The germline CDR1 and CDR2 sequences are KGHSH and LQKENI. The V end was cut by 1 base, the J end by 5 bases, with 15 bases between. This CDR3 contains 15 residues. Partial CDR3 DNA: TGTGCCAGCTCACCACGTGAAAGGGGCGGCGACGAG. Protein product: CASSPRERGGDE. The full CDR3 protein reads CASSPRERGGDEQYF.

CDR3 sequence: CASSLVLADTYEQYF. The CDR3 DNA, read in part, is TGCGCCAGCAGCTTGGTACTAGCTGATACCTACGAG. The gene calls are TRBV5-1 and TRBJ2-7; tentative D call: TRBD2 (6 bases). The CDR3 goes on 3 residues after the read ends, and that part is filled in from the germline J gene. CDR1 is SGHRS, CDR2 YFSETQ, per germline. V lost 0 bases and J 2 bases, leaving 12 bases between the germline ends. The CDR3 runs 15 residues.

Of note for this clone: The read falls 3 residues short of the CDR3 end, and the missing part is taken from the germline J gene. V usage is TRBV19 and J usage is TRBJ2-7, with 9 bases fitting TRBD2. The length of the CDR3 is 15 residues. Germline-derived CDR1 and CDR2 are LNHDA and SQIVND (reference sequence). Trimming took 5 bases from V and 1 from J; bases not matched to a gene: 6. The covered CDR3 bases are TGTGCCAGTAGTGGCCCTCTAGCGGGGTCCTACGAG. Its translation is CASSGPLAGSYE. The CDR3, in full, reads CASSGPLAGSYEQYF.

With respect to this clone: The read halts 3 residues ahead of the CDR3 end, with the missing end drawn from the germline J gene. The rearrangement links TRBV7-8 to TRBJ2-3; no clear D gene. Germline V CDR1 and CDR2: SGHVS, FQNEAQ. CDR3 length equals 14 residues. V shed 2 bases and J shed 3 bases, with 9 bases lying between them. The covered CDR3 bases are TGTGCCAGCAGCTTATTTAGTGTAACAGATACG. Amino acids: CASSLFSVTDT. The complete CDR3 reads CASSLFSVTDTQYF.